This entry is about one TCR beta chain. No antigen is known for it. TCRdb called the 5' RACE reads again in MiXCR, with one record for every CDR3 protein. This sample has over 550,000 distinct CDR3 sequences, with 7.1% found just once. The data belong to a study of identical twins. Study-level points and caveats: One should note that invariant MAIT and iNKT cells could partly confound zero-insertion analyses. When twins shared out-of-frame alpha sequences, those sequences had excess low generation probability. Recombination models fit unrelated individuals' TCR alpha sharing but underestimated twins'.

This CDR3 is 14 amino acids long. Germline loops: CDR1 SEHNR, CDR2 FQNEAQ (reference sequence). V lost 0 bases and J 9 bases, leaving 9 bases between the germline ends. These data also featured in a second study, about yellow fever vaccine responses in identical twins. That source notes: Reported findings indicate that twins' vaccine T cell responses seemed partially convergent, partially personalized.

The specimen sequenced was PBMCs. The rearrangement joins TRBV7-9 to TRBJ1-6, with D possibly being TRBD1 (5 bases). The receptor was isolated from a woman aged 18 to 35 in good health. CDR3 in DNA: TGTGCCAGCAGCTTAGCAGGGGCGTTTTCACCCCTCCACTTT. Amino acid sequence: CASSLAGAFSPLHF. Variable domain in full (rest from reference TRBV7-9 and TRBJ1-6): DTGVSQNPRHKITKRGQNVTFRCDPISEHNRLYWYRQTLGQGPEFLTYFQNEAQLEKSRLLSDRFSAERPKGSFSTLEIQRTEQGDSAMYLCASSLAGAFSPLHFGNGTRLTVT.